This T cell receptor (beta chain) stems from a study of T-cell memory formation after mild COVID-19. Study-level points and caveats: Pre-infection memory contained some responding clones, which suggested that cross-reactive memory had joined. The main location of contracting CD4+ clones was CM and EM, and that of contracting CD8+ clones was EMRA.

This clonotype was seen only a few times. The antigen is not known. TCRdb used MiXCR to reprocess the 5' RACE reads, holding one entry per CDR3 protein. Of around 530,000 distinct CDR3 sequences in the sample, about 20% were seen once. The CDR3 has 15 amino acids. Germline CDR1 and CDR2: SGHRS and YFSETQ. V lost 4 bases and J lost 2, with 10 bases in between. The genes are TRBV5-1 and TRBJ2-6, with D hard to call. Source material: PBMCs or a T cell subset sorted from them (not recorded which). This sequence originates from an adult woman who had mild COVID-19 (a few samples of this study predate the infection). Cell type and time point are not known. CDR3 bases: TGCGCCAGCAGCGACCCGGCAGCTGGGGCCAACGTCCTGACTTTC. This encodes CASSDPAAGANVLTF.